These 6 T cell receptor beta chains originate from one sample sequenced in a study of blood T cell repertoires in COVID-19. Assay: immunoSEQ multiplex PCR; the TCRdb copy retains only in-frame clones and omits some. The sample lists fewer than 250,000 clones; approximately 80% were seen once. Sequencing was carried out using peripheral blood. The receptor set was obtained from a woman of 80 years or more with COVID-19, enrolled during active disease.

This chain uses TRBV19 with TRBJ1-5; D is possibly TRBD1 (6 bases). There are 14 residues in the CDR3. CDR1 and CDR2 from the germline V gene are LNHDA and SQIVND (reference sequence). V was trimmed by 3 bases and J by 5 bases, leaving 11 bases between them. The CDR3 is CASSMVQGDQPQHF. The CDR3 DNA reads TGTGCCAGTAGTATGGTACAGGGTGATCAGCCCCAGCATTTT.

This chain joins TRBV18 and TRBJ2-3, with D perhaps TRBD1 (5 bases). Germline lookup yields CDR1 KGHSH and CDR2 LQKENI. CDR3 length equals 14 residues. Trimming took off 0 bases at V and 6 bases at J, with 10 bases between the two ends. The CDR3 coding sequence is TGTGCCAGCTCACCACCAGGGGAAAGGGATACGCAGTATTTT. Protein: CASSPPGERDTQYF.

The V call is TRBV5-6, the J call TRBJ2-7; 8 bases agree with TRBD1. Germline CDR1 reads SGHDT; CDR2 reads YYEEEE. This CDR3 comprises 15 residues. V trimming: 2 bases; J trimming: 1 base; junction bases outside the gene matches: 5. CDR3 sequence reads: CASSFGRTGSYEQYF. Here the CDR3 DNA reads TGTGCCAGCAGCTTTGGTCGGACAGGGTCCTACGAGCAGTACTTC.

This clone was found once. V is TRBV10-3 and J is TRBJ2-1; TRBD1 might be the D (6 bases). The germline gives CDR1 ENHRY, CDR2 SYGVKD. The V and J ends lost 7 bases and 5 bases respectively, with 15 bases between them. The CDR3 sequence is 14 residues long. CDR3 amino acids: CAIKGGQINNEQFF. CDR3 nucleotides: TGTGCCATCAAGGGCGGACAGATAAACAATGAGCAGTTCTTC.

The V and J genes are TRBV18 and TRBJ1-4, with D unclear. Germline V CDR1 and CDR2: KGHSH, LQKENI. The CDR3 is 14 amino acids. V shed 6 bases and J shed 0 bases, with 8 bases lying between them. The CDR3 spells CASSLITTNEKLFF. CDR3 coding DNA: TGTGCCAGCTCCCTAATTACAACTAATGAAAAACTGTTTTTT.

The chain employs TRBV6-5 and TRBJ2-7, with 9 bases aligning to TRBD1. CDR3 length: 13 residues. From germline, CDR1 is MNHEY and CDR2 SVGAGI. The J segment lost 0 bases and the V segment lost 11 bases, leaving 5 bases of the junction unmatched. The CDR3 bases are TGTGCCGCTTCGGACAGGGGCTCCTACGAGCAGTACTTC. Its translation: CAASDRGSYEQYF.